The clone carrying this T cell receptor (beta chain) was seen many times. The target antigen is unknown. The data were taken from a study of T cells after yellow fever vaccination. Study-wide results and limits: Clonotypes shared by both compartments, CD4 and CD8, made up a small share. Compared with primary, the secondary response was weaker and peaked at day 5, not 15.

CDR3 size: 15 residues. Looked up from germline, CDR1 is LGHNA and CDR2 is YSLEER. With 0 bases removed from V and 7 bases from J, the gap between germline ends came to 15 bases. Conversion of TCR transcripts into cDNA relied on 5'RACE template switching, which added a universal primer site and UMIs. One entry per CDR3 protein results from TCRdb running MiXCR on the 5' RACE reads. The table has some 150,000 distinct CDR3 sequences, approximately 6.6% seen once; the top ten hold approximately 0.64%. This clonotype originated in a man aged 30-40 years who received the YFV17D yellow fever vaccine. The chain recombines TRBV4-3 with TRBJ1-1, with D maybe TRBD1 (5 bases). The source was CD4+ T cells sorted from PBMCs, collected 10 days after the yellow fever booster vaccination. CDR3 DNA sequence: TGCGCCAGCAGCCAAGATGAGGGGTCGGGGTTTGAAGCTTTCTTT. It translates to CASSQDEGSGFEAFF.